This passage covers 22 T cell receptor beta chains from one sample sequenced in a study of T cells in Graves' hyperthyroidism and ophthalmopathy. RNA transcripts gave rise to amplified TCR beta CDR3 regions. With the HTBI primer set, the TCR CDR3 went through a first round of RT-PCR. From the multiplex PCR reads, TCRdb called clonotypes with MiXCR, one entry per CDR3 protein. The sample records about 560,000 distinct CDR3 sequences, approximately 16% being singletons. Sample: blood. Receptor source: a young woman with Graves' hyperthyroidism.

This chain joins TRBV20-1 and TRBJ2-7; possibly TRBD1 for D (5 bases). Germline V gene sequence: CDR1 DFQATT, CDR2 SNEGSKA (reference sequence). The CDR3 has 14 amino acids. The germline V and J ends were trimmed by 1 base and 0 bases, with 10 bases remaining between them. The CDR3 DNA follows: TGCAGTGCTAGAGGGTCAGGGCCCTCCTACGAGCAGTACTTC. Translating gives CSARGSGPSYEQYF.

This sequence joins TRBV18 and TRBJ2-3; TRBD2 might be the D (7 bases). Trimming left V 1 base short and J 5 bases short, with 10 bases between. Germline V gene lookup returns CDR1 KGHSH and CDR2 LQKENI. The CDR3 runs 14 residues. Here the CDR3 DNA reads TGTGCCAGCTCACCACGGGGGGGCCAAGATACGCAGTATTTT. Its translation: CASSPRGGQDTQYF.

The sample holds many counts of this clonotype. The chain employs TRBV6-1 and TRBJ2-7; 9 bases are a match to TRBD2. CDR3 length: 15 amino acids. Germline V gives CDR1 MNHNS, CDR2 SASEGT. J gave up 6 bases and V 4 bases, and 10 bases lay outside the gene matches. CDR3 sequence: CASSALAGRSIEQYF. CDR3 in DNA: TGTGCCAGCAGTGCACTAGCGGGCCGCTCTATCGAGCAGTACTTC.

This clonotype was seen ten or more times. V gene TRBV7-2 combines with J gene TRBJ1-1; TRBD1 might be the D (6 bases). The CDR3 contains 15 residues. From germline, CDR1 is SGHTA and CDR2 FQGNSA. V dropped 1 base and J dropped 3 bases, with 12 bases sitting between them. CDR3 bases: TGTGCCAGCAGCTTAGTTGCAGGGGTTGACACTGAAGCTTTCTTT. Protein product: CASSLVAGVDTEAFF.

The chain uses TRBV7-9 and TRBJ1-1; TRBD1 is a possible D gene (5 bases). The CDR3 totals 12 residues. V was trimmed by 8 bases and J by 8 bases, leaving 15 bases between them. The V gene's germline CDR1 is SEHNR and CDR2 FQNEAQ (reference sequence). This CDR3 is CASGSGVIEAFF. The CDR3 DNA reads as TGTGCCAGCGGCTCGGGGGTTATCGAAGCTTTCTTT.

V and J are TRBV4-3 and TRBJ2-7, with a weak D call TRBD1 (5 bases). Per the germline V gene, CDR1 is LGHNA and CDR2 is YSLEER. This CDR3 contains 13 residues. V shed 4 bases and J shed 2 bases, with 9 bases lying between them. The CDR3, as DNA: TGCGCCAGCAGCCCGGACATTACCTACGAGCAGTACTTC. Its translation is CASSPDITYEQYF.

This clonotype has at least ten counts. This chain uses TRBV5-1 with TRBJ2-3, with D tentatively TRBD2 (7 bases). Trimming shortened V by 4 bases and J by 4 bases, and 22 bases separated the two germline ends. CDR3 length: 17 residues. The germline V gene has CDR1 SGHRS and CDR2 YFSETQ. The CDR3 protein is CASSMGLPGGAPDTQYF. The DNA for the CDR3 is TGCGCCAGCAGCATGGGCTTGCCGGGGGGCGCGCCAGATACGCAGTATTTT.

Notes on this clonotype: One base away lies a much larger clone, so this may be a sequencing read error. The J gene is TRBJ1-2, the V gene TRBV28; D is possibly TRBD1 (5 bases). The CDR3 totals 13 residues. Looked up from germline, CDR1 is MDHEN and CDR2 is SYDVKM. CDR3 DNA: TGTGCCTGCAGTTTATCAGGGTACTATGGCTACACCTTC. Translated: CACSLSGYYGYTF.

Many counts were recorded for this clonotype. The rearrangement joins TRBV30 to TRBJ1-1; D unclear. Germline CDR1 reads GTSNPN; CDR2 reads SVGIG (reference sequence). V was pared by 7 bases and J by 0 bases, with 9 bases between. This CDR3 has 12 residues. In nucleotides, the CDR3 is TGTGCCTTCTCGACCGTGAACACTGAAGCTTTCTTT. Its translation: CAFSTVNTEAFF.

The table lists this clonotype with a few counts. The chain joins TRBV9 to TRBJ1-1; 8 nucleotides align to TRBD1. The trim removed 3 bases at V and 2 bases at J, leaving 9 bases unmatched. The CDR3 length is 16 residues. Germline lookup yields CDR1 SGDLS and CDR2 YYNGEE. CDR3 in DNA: TGTGCCAGCAGCGCCCCCCCAGGGGGCTTAAACACTGAAGCTTTCTTT. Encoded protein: CASSAPPGGLNTEAFF.

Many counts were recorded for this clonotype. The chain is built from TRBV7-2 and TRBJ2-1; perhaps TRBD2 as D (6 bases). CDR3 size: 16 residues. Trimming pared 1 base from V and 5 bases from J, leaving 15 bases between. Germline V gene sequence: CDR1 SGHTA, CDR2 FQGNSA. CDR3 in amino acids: CASSLGPSAFDNEQFF. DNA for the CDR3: TGTGCCAGCAGCTTAGGCCCTAGCGCTTTCGACAATGAGCAGTTCTTC.

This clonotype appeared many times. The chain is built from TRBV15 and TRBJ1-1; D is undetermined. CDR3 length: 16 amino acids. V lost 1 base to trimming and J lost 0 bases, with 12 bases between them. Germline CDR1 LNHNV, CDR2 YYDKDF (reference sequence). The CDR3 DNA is TGTGCCACCAGCAGAGTTGCGACACCGATGAACACTGAAGCTTTCTTT. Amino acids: CATSRVATPMNTEAFF.

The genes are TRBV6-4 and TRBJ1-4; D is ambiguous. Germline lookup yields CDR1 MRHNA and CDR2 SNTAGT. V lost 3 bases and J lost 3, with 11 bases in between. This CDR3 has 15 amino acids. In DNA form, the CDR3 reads TGTGCCAGCAGTGAGGGCCGGGCGGCTAATGAAAAACTGTTTTTT. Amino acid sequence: CASSEGRAANEKLFF.

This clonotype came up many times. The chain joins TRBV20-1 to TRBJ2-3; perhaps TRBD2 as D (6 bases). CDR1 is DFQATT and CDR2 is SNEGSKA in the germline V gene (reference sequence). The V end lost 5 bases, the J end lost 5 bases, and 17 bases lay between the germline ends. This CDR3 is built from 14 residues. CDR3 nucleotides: TGCAGTGCTGTCCTAGCGCCAAGTTTAGATACGCAGTATTTT. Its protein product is CSAVLAPSLDTQYF.

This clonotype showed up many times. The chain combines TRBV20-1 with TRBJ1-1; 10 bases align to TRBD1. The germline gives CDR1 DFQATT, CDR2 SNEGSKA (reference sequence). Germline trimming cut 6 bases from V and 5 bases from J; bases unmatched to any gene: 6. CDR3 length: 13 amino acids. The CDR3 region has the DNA TGCAGTGCGGGGGGGACAGGGGAGACTGAAGCTTTCTTT. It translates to CSAGGTGETEAFF.

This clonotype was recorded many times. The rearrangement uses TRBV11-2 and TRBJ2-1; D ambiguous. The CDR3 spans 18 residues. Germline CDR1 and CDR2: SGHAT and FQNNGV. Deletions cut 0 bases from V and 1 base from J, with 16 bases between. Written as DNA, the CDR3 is TGTGCCAGCAGCTTAGAACCCCCCGGAGTGGGGTCCTACAATGAGCAGTTCTTC. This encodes CASSLEPPGVGSYNEQFF.

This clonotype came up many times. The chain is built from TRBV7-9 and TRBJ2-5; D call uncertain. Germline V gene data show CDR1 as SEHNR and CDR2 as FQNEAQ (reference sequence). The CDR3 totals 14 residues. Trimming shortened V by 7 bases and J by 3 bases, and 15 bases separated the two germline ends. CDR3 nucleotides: TGTGCCAGCAACCTCTTAGTCACGGAAGAGACCCAGTACTTC. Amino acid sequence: CASNLLVTEETQYF.

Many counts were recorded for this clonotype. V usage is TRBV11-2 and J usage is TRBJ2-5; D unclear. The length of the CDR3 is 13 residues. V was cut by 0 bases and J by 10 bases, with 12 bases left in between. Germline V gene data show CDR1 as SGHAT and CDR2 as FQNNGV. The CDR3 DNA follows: TGTGCCAGCAGCTTAGATACATCTGGCGTCCAGTACTTC. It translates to CASSLDTSGVQYF.

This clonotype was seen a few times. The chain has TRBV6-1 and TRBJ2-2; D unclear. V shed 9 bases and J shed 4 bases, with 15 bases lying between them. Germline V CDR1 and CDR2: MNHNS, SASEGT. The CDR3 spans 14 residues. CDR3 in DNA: TGTGCCAGTTCCAGGCAGAGATCCACCGGGGAGCTGTTTTTT. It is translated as CASSRQRSTGELFF.

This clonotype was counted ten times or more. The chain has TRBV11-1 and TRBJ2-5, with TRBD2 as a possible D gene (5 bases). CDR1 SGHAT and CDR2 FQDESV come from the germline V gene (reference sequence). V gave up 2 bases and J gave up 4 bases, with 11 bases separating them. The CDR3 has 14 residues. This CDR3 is CASSLKLGRETQYF. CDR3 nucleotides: TGTGCCAGCAGCTTAAAACTAGGACGAGAGACCCAGTACTTC.

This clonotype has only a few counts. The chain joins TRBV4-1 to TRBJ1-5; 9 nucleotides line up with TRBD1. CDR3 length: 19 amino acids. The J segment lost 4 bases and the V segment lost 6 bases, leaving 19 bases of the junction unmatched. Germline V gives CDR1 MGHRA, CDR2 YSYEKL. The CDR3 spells CASRIRFSLGQGLNQPQHF. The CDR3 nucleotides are TGCGCCAGCAGGATAAGATTTTCCCTCGGACAGGGGTTAAATCAGCCCCAGCATTTT.

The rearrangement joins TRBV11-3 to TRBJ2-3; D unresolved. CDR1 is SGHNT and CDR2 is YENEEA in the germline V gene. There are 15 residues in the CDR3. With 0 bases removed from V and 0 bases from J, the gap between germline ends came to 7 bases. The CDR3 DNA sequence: TGTGCCAGCAGCTTAGAGGTCACTAGCACAGATACGCAGTATTTT. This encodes CASSLEVTSTDTQYF.